A single sample gave rise to the 24 T cell receptor beta chains below, sequenced in a study of CD8 T cells in Susac syndrome. After extraction with the RNeasy kit, roughly 0.45 to 1 ug of the RNA was reverse transcribed using random hexamers. Each CDR3 protein gets one entry after TCRdb re-called the immunoSEQ multiplex PCR reads with MiXCR. This table has about 130,000 distinct CDR3 sequences, about 94% appearing once. The sequencing input was CD4+ T cells from PBMCs. The receptors stem from a human donor with multiple sclerosis.

The rearrangement links TRBV29-1 to TRBJ2-1; possibly TRBD2 for D (5 bases). The CDR3 has 15 residues. The germline CDR1 and CDR2 sequences are SQVTM and ANQGSEA. V was cut by 0 bases and J by 0 bases, with 9 bases left in between. CDR3 in amino acids: CSVEERTRSYNEQFF. DNA of the CDR3: TGCAGCGTTGAAGAGCGGACTCGCTCCTACAATGAGCAGTTCTTC.

The rearrangement joins TRBV19 to TRBJ1-6, with 8 positions matching TRBD1. V shed 5 bases, J shed 8 bases, and the junction held 2 bases outside the gene matches. There are 13 residues in the CDR3. Germline V gene data show CDR1 as LNHDA and CDR2 as SQIVND (reference sequence). CDR3 region: CASSSDRDSPLHF. CDR3 nucleotide sequence: TGTGCCAGTAGTTCGGACAGGGATTCACCCCTCCACTTT.

The chain links TRBV30 to TRBJ1-2; D possibly corresponds to TRBD1 (5 bases). Trimming shortened V by 4 bases and J by 2 bases, and 14 bases separated the two germline ends. Looked up from germline, CDR1 is GTSNPN and CDR2 is SVGIG (reference sequence). The CDR3 is made up of 14 amino acids. CDR3 nucleotide sequence: TGTGCCTGGACCCCGGGGGGTTCGAACTATGGCTACACCTTC. Its translation: CAWTPGGSNYGYTF.

The V call is TRBV27, the J call TRBJ1-2; TRBD1 is a possible D gene (5 bases). Trimming left V 4 bases short and J 4 bases short, with 13 bases between. CDR3 length: 14 amino acids. Germline V gene sequence: CDR1 MNHEY, CDR2 SMNVEV (reference sequence). The CDR3 region has the DNA TGTGCCAGCAGTTCGACAGAATCTTTCTATGGCTACACCTTC. Translated, it gives CASSSTESFYGYTF.

The J gene is TRBJ2-5, the V gene TRBV3-1; 8 bases line up with TRBD2. Germline CDR1 LGHDT, CDR2 YNNKEL (reference sequence). J gave up 1 base and V 4 bases, and 5 bases lay outside the gene matches. The CDR3 extends over 15 amino acids. For the CDR3, the DNA is TGTGCCAGCAGCCCGACCCTAGCGGGCCAAGAGACCCAGTACTTC. Its protein is CASSPTLAGQETQYF.

This clonotype was picked up a small number of times. V gene TRBV3-1 combines with J gene TRBJ1-1; D ambiguous. V lost 1 base, J lost 7 bases, and 4 bases lay in between. Per germline, CDR1 LGHDT and CDR2 YNNKEL (reference sequence). The CDR3 totals 11 residues. This CDR3 reads CASSQGREAFF. CDR3 coding DNA: TGTGCCAGCAGCCAAGGTCGTGAAGCTTTCTTT.

The rearrangement joins TRBV20-1 to TRBJ2-5, with 7 bases matching TRBD1. Germline lookup yields CDR1 DFQATT and CDR2 SNEGSKA (reference sequence). V gave up 1 base and J gave up 5 bases; unmatched junction bases: 4. This CDR3 contains 13 residues. Here the CDR3 DNA reads TGCAGTGCTAGAGGACAGGGAAGGGAGACCCAGTACTTC. Residues: CSARGQGRETQYF.

The chain couples TRBV10-2 to TRBJ1-5; D is perhaps TRBD1 (6 bases). The CDR3 has 15 amino acids. V was shortened by 1 base and J by 6 bases, with 13 bases between the two germline ends. Germline V CDR1 and CDR2: WSHSY, SAAADI. This CDR3 is CASSELQGLGQPQHF. CDR3 sequence (DNA): TGCGCCAGCAGTGAGTTACAGGGTTTAGGTCAGCCCCAGCATTTT.

The gene calls are TRBV5-4 and TRBJ2-5, with 10 nucleotides matching TRBD1. The germline gives CDR1 SGHNT, CDR2 YYREEE (reference sequence). V shed 2 bases and J 0 bases; nucleotides not matched to a gene: 4. This CDR3 has 16 residues. CDR3: CASSFGDRGYQETQYF. The CDR3 bases are TGTGCCAGCAGCTTTGGGGACAGGGGTTACCAAGAGACCCAGTACTTC.

V and J are TRBV20-1 and TRBJ2-5; possible D gene TRBD2, 6 bases. Germline-derived CDR1 and CDR2 are DFQATT and SNEGSKA (reference sequence). The CDR3 runs to 13 residues. Trimming shortened V by 6 bases and J by 2 bases, and 13 bases separated the two germline ends. The CDR3 coding sequence is TGCAGTGCCAGCGCACTAGCTCAAGAGACCCAGTACTTC. Protein: CSASALAQETQYF.

The chain joins TRBV7-2 to TRBJ2-1; 14 positions match TRBD2. From germline, CDR1 is SGHTA and CDR2 FQGNSA. Losses at the gene ends were 5 bases for V and 5 bases for J; bases not matched to a gene: 2. This CDR3 spans 15 amino acids. This chain's CDR3 is CASSMGLAGDNEQFF. The CDR3 DNA reads as TGTGCCAGCAGCATGGGACTAGCGGGAGACAATGAGCAGTTCTTC.

This sequence joins TRBV5-1 and TRBJ1-1, with a possible D match to TRBD1 (5 bases). The CDR3 loop spans 14 amino acids. CDR1 and CDR2 from the germline V gene are SGHRS and YFSETQ. The V end lost 0 bases, the J end lost 4 bases, and 10 bases lay between the germline ends. The CDR3 is CASSLGPGTTEAFF. As DNA, the CDR3 is TGCGCCAGCAGCTTGGGTCCGGGGACCACTGAAGCTTTCTTT.

This clonotype was seen only once. The V call is TRBV18, the J call TRBJ2-2; D unclear. Germline CDR1 and CDR2: KGHSH and LQKENI. The CDR3 covers 11 residues. Trimming pared 4 bases from V and 7 bases from J, leaving 4 bases between. CDR3 DNA sequence: TGTGCCAGCTCACAGAGCGGGGAGCTGTTTTTT. Translation: CASSQSGELFF.

The chain links TRBV4-2 to TRBJ1-2, with TRBD1 identical over 7 bases. Germline CDR1 is LGHNA and CDR2 is YNFKEQ. V lost 1 base and J lost 5; bases outside the gene matches: 7. The CDR3 is made up of 15 amino acids. The CDR3 coding sequence is TGTGCCAGCAGCCAAGTCCGGCAGGGGGGGTATGGCTACACCTTC. Its protein product is CASSQVRQGGYGYTF.

The chain recombines TRBV4-3 with TRBJ1-2, with TRBD1 as a possible D gene (6 bases). The CDR3 covers 15 residues. Germline V gene data show CDR1 as LGHNA and CDR2 as YSLEER. V lost 0 bases, J lost 3 bases, and 11 bases lay in between. The CDR3: CASSQDSGVDYGYTF. The CDR3 bases are TGCGCCAGCAGCCAAGATTCAGGGGTTGACTATGGCTACACCTTC.

The chain recombines TRBV23-1 with TRBJ1-2; D might be TRBD1 (5 bases). TRBV23-1 is placed among ORFs of uncertain function. V gave up 4 bases and J gave up 3 bases, with 9 bases separating them. The CDR3 loop spans 13 amino acids. The CDR3 sequence: CASSPGLHYGYTF. The DNA of the CDR3 is TGCGCCAGCAGTCCGGGACTCCACTATGGCTACACCTTC.

The V and J genes are TRBV9 and TRBJ2-7; 9 bases match TRBD1. Trimming at V came to 0 bases and at J to 1 base, leaving 5 bases not matched to a gene. Germline CDR1 SGDLS, CDR2 YYNGEE. The CDR3 runs to 16 residues. CDR3: CASSVGSGTGSYEQYF. CDR3 bases: TGTGCCAGCAGCGTAGGATCTGGGACAGGGTCCTACGAGCAGTACTTC.

V is TRBV10-3 and J is TRBJ2-7; 9 bases fit TRBD1. Germline values: CDR1 ENHRY, CDR2 SYGVKD. Trimming took 4 bases from V and 5 from J; bases not matched to a gene: 12. The CDR3 extends over 16 amino acids. The CDR3 protein is CAISASQGDRANEQYF. DNA for the CDR3: TGTGCCATCAGTGCCTCCCAGGGGGACAGGGCTAACGAGCAGTACTTC.

The rearrangement links TRBV7-2 to TRBJ1-2, with 9 bases identical to TRBD1. The CDR3 covers 14 residues. Germline V CDR1 and CDR2: SGHTA, FQGNSA. J was trimmed by 8 bases and V by 5 bases; bases with no gene match: 9. The CDR3 region has the DNA TGTGCCAGCAGCCAAGGACAGGGGAATGGAGGCTACACCTTC. Protein sequence: CASSQGQGNGGYTF.

J is TRBJ1-2 and V is TRBV29-1; 7 bases map to TRBD1. Trimming at V came to 3 bases and at J to 8 bases, leaving 15 bases not matched to a gene. This CDR3 region has 15 residues. Germline V gene sequence: CDR1 SQVTM, CDR2 ANQGSEA. The CDR3 sequence is CSVDLSWGSRGGYTF. CDR3 in DNA: TGCAGCGTTGACCTCTCATGGGGGTCCAGGGGGGGCTACACCTTC.

This chain uses TRBV27 with TRBJ2-6; 10 nucleotides match TRBD1. This CDR3 region has 19 residues. Germline CDR1 and CDR2: MNHEY and SMNVEV (reference sequence). Unmatched junction bases numbered 7, after V lost 2 bases and J lost 0 bases. The CDR3 DNA sequence: TGTGCCAGCAGTTTACCTCCGGGACAGGGGAACTCTGGGGCCAACGTCCTGACTTTC. The encoded protein is CASSLPPGQGNSGANVLTF.

V gene TRBV7-2 combines with J gene TRBJ2-7, with TRBD1 as a possible D gene (6 bases). From germline, CDR1 is SGHTA and CDR2 FQGNSA. V shed 6 bases and J shed 6 bases, with 15 bases lying between them. The CDR3 is 13 residues long. The DNA of the CDR3 is TGTGCCAGCAGTCCCGCCAGGGGCGGCGAGCAGTACTTC. Translated: CASSPARGGEQYF.

V gene TRBV7-9 combines with J gene TRBJ2-6, with 7 bases fitting TRBD2. Germline trimming cut 3 bases from V and 0 bases from J; bases unmatched to any gene: 11. CDR3 length: 19 amino acids. Germline CDR1 is SEHNR and CDR2 is FQNEAQ (reference sequence). The CDR3 loop reads CASSFPPQAGSSGANVLTF. CDR3 bases: TGTGCCAGCAGCTTCCCCCCGCAAGCGGGAAGCTCTGGGGCCAACGTCCTGACTTTC.

This chain links TRBV7-2 with TRBJ2-7; D is ambiguous. The V end was cut by 4 bases, the J end by 5 bases, with 9 bases between. Germline V gives CDR1 SGHTA, CDR2 FQGNSA. CDR3 length: 12 amino acids. The CDR3 nucleotides are TGTGCCAGCAGCTCTCCCCACCACGAGCAGTACTTC. Residues: CASSSPHHEQYF. The complete variable domain, with remaining parts taken from reference TRBV7-2 and TRBJ2-7, reads GAGVSQSPSNKVTEKGKDVELRCDPISGHTALYWYRQSLGQGLEFLIYFQGNSAPDKSGLPSDRFSAERTGGSVSTLTIQRTQQEDSAVYLCASSSPHHEQYFGPGTRLTVT.